The present TCR beta chain was sequenced within a study of blood T cell repertoires in COVID-19. Study overall: The study drew acute and convalescent COVID-19 samples from the United States, Italy and Spain. PBMCs, B-cell-depleted T cells, or T cells provided the cDNA or gDNA that made up the material.

After removal of 1 base from V and 5 bases from J, the junction contained 9 bases not matched to a gene. Germline V gene data show CDR1 as KGHDR and CDR2 as SFDVKD. The CDR3 contains 17 residues. Authors' analysis steps: From reference gene primer amplification, estimates of nucleated cell counts were derived. Profiling relied on immunoSEQ multiplex PCR, and the TCRdb table lists in-frame clones only, not all of them. V and J calls and clone size are as listed in that table; D and trimming were resolved from the DNA. Among 150,000 to 200,000 clones listed, about 83% were seen once. The sequencing sample was made of peripheral blood. V and J are TRBV24-1 and TRBJ2-2; 7 bases match TRBD1. This clonotype originated in a man in his 60s with acute or convalescent COVID-19. The CDR3 DNA sequence: TGTGCCACCAGTGATTTCTCGGGCAGGGGGAAAACCGGGGAGCTGTTTTTT. Encoded protein: CATSDFSGRGKTGELFF.